The entry below gives a single T cell receptor beta chain sequence along with its context. Its specificity is unknown. Germline V gene lookup returns CDR1 LNHDA and CDR2 SQIVND (reference sequence). Trimming took off 3 bases at V and 1 base at J, with 9 bases between the two ends. This CDR3 has 14 amino acids. This entry is derived from a study of HIV-infected patients and healthy controls. Study-level results: MAIT alpha-chain CDR3s were frequent in healthy controls, depleted in HIV+. Significantly higher mean Gini indices appeared in HIV-infected repertoires, possibly reflecting oligoclonality.

Follow-up blood was drawn about 14 weeks, roughly three months, after antiretroviral therapy began. No cell fractionation was done, so the repertoire covers all unsorted peripheral blood T cells. Alpha and beta constant-region primers primed reverse transcription of around 0.5 ug RNA. Alpha and beta chain libraries were made separately by chain-specific third strand synthesis with multiplexing indices. Each cDNA molecule was barcoded, and a single primer pair amplified each chain. Each CDR3 protein gets one entry after TCRdb re-called the 5' RACE reads with MiXCR. Of 4,000 to 4,500 distinct CDR3 sequences detected, about 8% appear once; the ten largest clones hold about 42%.

The rearrangement links TRBV19 to TRBJ1-1, with unresolved D. The sample was blood, taken during antiretroviral therapy. The clonotype originates from an adult with HIV infection. The CDR3 DNA sequence: TGTGCCAGTAGTATTGCGACGGCGAACACTGAAGCTTTCTTT. The encoded protein is CASSIATANTEAFF. The full variable domain, rest sourced from reference TRBV19 and TRBJ1-1, is DGGITQSPKYLFRKEGQNVTLSCEQNLNHDAMYWYRQDPGQGLRLIYYSQIVNDFQKGDIAEGYSVSREKKESFPLTVTSAQKNPTAFYLCASSIATANTEAFFGQGTRLTVV.